This T cell receptor beta chain was sequenced in a study of a mutant IDH1 vaccine in newly diagnosed glioma. Time point: week 47, end of study. What each vaccine dose contained was 300 ug of mutant IDH1 20-mer peptide, accompanied by topical imiquimod. Astrocytomas that were new, WHO grade 3 or 4, IDH1-mutant and ATRX-lost were present in the donors. The data were produced by immunoSEQ multiplex PCR, yet TCRdb's version contains in-frame clones alone and is incomplete. The data show about 56,000 clones, roughly 76% seen once. Regarding this clone: What it binds is unknown.

Per the germline V gene, CDR1 is MNHNS and CDR2 is SASEGT. V shed 0 bases, J shed 10 bases, and the junction held 9 bases outside the gene matches. The CDR3 spans 16 residues. The sequences come from PBMCs, collected from a glioma patient whose treatment included an IDH1 peptide vaccine. This TCR derives from a man over 45 with glioma. V is TRBV6-1 and J is TRBJ2-1, with TRBD2 identical over 10 bases. The CDR3 loop is CASSEATSGEAGEQFF. The CDR3 region has the DNA TGTGCCAGCAGTGAAGCAACTAGCGGGGAGGCGGGGGAGCAGTTCTTC.